Listed below are T cell receptor beta chains from one sample, sequenced in a study of cytomegalovirus exposure and HLA in healthy donors. Sequencing was performed with immunoSEQ multiplex PCR; in TCRdb, only in-frame clones are kept and a portion is missing. This table holds a few hundred thousand clones, around 80% found once. Sequencing was done on a sample of PBMCs. All receptors come from a man between 25 and 39 years old in good health and CMV-seronegative. Each CDR3 is given with its conserved first and last residue. The order of the fields is CDR3 length, D gene, V gene, J gene, clone size, CDR3 protein, CDR3 DNA. A D gene is named only where the DNA matches it firmly. Clone size is not always given. Where it is, it says once, few, many or a class for expanded clones.

14	TRBD2	TRBV9	TRBJ2-1	NA	CASSVELADNEQFF	TGTGCCAGCAGCGTAGAACTAGCGGACAATGAGCAGTTCTTC
13	NA	TRBV6-5	TRBJ2-1	NA	CASSPGGPFEQFF	TGTGCCAGCAGCCCCGGAGGGCCCTTCGAGCAGTTCTTC
16	TRBD1	TRBV5-6	TRBJ2-7	NA	CASSFFFRDSSYEQYF	TGTGCCAGCAGCTTCTTCTTCCGGGACAGCTCCTACGAGCAGTACTTC
13	NA	TRBV12-5	TRBJ2-7	NA	CASGHGQSYEQYF	TGTGCTAGTGGCCACGGACAGAGCTACGAGCAGTACTTC
13	NA	TRBV11-3	TRBJ1-1	NA	CASSQTENTEAFF	TGTGCCAGCAGTCAGACAGAGAACACTGAAGCTTTCTTT
15	TRBD1	TRBV4-1	TRBJ2-2	NA	CASSHSGTDTGELFF	TGCGCCAGCAGTCATTCCGGGACAGATACCGGGGAGCTGTTTTTT
14	NA	TRBV18	TRBJ1-1	once	CASSPISSDTEAFF	TGTGCCAGCTCACCAATAAGTTCGGACACTGAAGCTTTCTTT
14	TRBD1	TRBV5-6	TRBJ1-2	NA	CASSPGTGGDGYTF	TGTGCCAGCAGCCCCGGGACAGGGGGCGATGGCTACACCTTC
14	TRBD1	TRBV29-1	TRBJ1-2	NA	CSVASGTGNYGYTF	TGCAGCGTTGCATCCGGGACAGGGAACTATGGCTACACCTTC
16	TRBD1	TRBV7-8	TRBJ2-7	NA	CASSLASGQGRGEQYF	TGTGCCAGCAGCTTAGCCTCAGGACAGGGCAGGGGCGAGCAGTACTTC
17	NA	TRBV7-2	TRBJ1-6	NA	CASSQMWGRGYNSPLHF	TGTGCCAGCAGCCAGATGTGGGGTAGGGGGTATAATTCACCCCTCCACTTT
15	NA	TRBV2	TRBJ2-6	NA	CASSGGGTGASVLTF	TGTGCCAGCAGTGGGGGGGGCACTGGGGCCAGCGTCCTGACTTTC
13	TRBD2	TRBV7-7	TRBJ2-7	NA	CASSPSGTYEQYF	TGTGCTAGCAGTCCTAGCGGAACCTACGAGCAGTACTTC
12	NA	TRBV27	TRBJ2-1	NA	CASSPTGAEQFF	TGTGCCAGCAGTCCTACAGGAGCGGAGCAGTTCTTC
14	TRBD1	TRBV19	TRBJ1-4	NA	CASSIRPGGEKLFF	TGTGCCAGTAGTATACGGCCAGGGGGTGAAAAACTGTTTTTT
14	TRBD1	TRBV29-1	TRBJ2-7	once	CSVTGRQGAYEQYF	TGCAGCGTGACAGGGAGACAGGGTGCCTACGAGCAGTACTTC
15	TRBD1	TRBV4-3	TRBJ1-2	few	CASSQEGTGSYGYTF	TGCGCCAGCAGCCAAGAAGGGACAGGGAGCTATGGCTACACCTTC
15	NA	TRBV15	TRBJ2-3	once	CATSLRPTNTDTQYF	TGTGCCACCAGCTTAAGGCCGACTAACACAGATACGCAGTATTTT
14	NA	TRBV7-9	TRBJ2-5	few	CASSLIDSKETQYF	TGTGCCAGCAGTCTAATCGACAGCAAAGAGACCCAGTACTTC
15	NA	TRBV5-6	TRBJ1-2	NA	CASSLRVSGGDGYTF	TGTGCCAGCAGCTTAAGGGTCTCGGGGGGCGATGGCTACACCTTC
12	NA	TRBV5-1	TRBJ2-3	NA	CASSLSTDTQYF	TGCGCCAGCAGCCTTTCCACAGATACGCAGTATTTT
16	TRBD1	TRBV11-2	TRBJ2-4	NA	CASSQTGVGAKNIQYF	TGTGCCAGCAGCCAAACAGGGGTTGGGGCCAAAAACATTCAGTACTTC
15	NA	TRBV6-6	TRBJ1-1	NA	CASTPVGVENTEAFF	TGTGCCAGCACCCCGGTAGGGGTCGAGAACACTGAAGCTTTCTTT
14	NA	TRBV5-1	TRBJ2-7	NA	CASSQVDISYEQYF	TGCGCCAGCAGCCAAGTGGACATTTCCTACGAGCAGTACTTC
15	TRBD2	TRBV5-1	TRBJ2-3	NA	CASSQRGGFTDTQYF	TGCGCCAGCAGCCAGCGGGGGGGATTCACAGATACGCAGTATTTT
15	NA	TRBV11-2	TRBJ1-5	NA	CASSLTGTQNQPQHF	TGTGCCAGCAGCTTAACGGGGACTCAAAATCAGCCCCAGCATTTT
14	NA	TRBV6-1	TRBJ1-5	NA	CASSEVQGSQPQHF	TGTGCCAGCAGTGAAGTGCAGGGCAGTCAGCCCCAGCATTTT
14	TRBD1	TRBV10-1	TRBJ1-1	NA	CASSESPGGTEAFF	TGCGCCAGCAGTGAGTCTCCAGGGGGTACTGAAGCTTTCTTT
14	TRBD1	TRBV9	TRBJ2-7	NA	CASSVGQGALEQYF	TGTGCCAGCAGCGTCGGTCAGGGGGCACTCGAGCAGTACTTC
14	NA	TRBV28	TRBJ1-4	NA	CASNLWQGSEKLFF	TGTGCCAGCAATTTATGGCAGGGATCGGAAAAACTGTTTTTT
13	NA	TRBV10-3	TRBJ1-1	NA	CAISGQGNTEAFF	TGTGCCATCAGTGGGCAGGGGAACACTGAAGCTTTCTTT
16	NA	TRBV14	TRBJ2-7	NA	CASSSDSSTTIYEQYF	TGTGCCAGCAGCTCTGACTCCTCCACGACTATATACGAGCAGTACTTC
13	NA	TRBV7-2	TRBJ2-7	NA	CASSLDWSYEQYF	TGTGCCAGCAGCCTTGACTGGTCCTACGAGCAGTACTTC
13	TRBD1	TRBV18	TRBJ2-3	few	CASSGTATDTQYF	TGTGCCAGCTCCGGGACAGCCACAGATACGCAGTATTTT
12	NA	TRBV11-2	TRBJ2-7	NA	CASSSTDWSQYF	TGTGCCAGCAGCTCAACTGACTGGTCGCAGTACTTC
15	TRBD2	TRBV27	TRBJ2-1	NA	CASSYGTGGDNEQFF	TGTGCCAGCAGTTATGGGACGGGGGGTGACAATGAGCAGTTCTTC
16	TRBD2	TRBV7-6	TRBJ2-2	NA	CASSLGLAGGPGELFF	TGTGCCAGCAGCCTCGGACTAGCGGGGGGGCCCGGGGAGCTGTTTTTT
13	NA	TRBV7-3	TRBJ2-2	NA	CASSQPPGGELFF	TGTGCCAGCAGCCAACCCCCGGGCGGGGAGCTGTTTTTT
15	TRBD1	TRBV11-2	TRBJ1-1	NA	CASSLTRDSMGGAFF	TGTGCCAGCAGCTTAACCCGGGACAGTATGGGCGGAGCTTTCTTT
14	NA	TRBV6-5	TRBJ1-5	NA	CASKYDNSNQPQHF	TGTGCCAGCAAGTACGACAATAGCAATCAGCCCCAGCATTTT
17	NA	TRBV12-5	TRBJ2-1	NA	CASGLDGLGKGGNEQFF	TGTGCTAGTGGTTTGGACGGACTCGGGAAGGGGGGGAATGAGCAGTTCTTC
15	TRBD1	TRBV18	TRBJ1-1	NA	CASSPVGQGAPEAFF	TGTGCCAGCTCACCTGTGGGACAGGGGGCCCCTGAAGCTTTCTTT